This T cell receptor beta chain was identified in a study of memory CD4+ T cells and cytomegalovirus serostatus. Study as a whole: Of the healthy Belgian adults, 9 were CMV seropositive and around 22 seronegative.

With regard to this clone: Its target is unknown.

This CDR3 contains 17 residues. After removal of 5 bases from V and 4 bases from J, the junction contained 11 bases not matched to a gene. The germline V gene has CDR1 SGHTA and CDR2 FQGNSA. The sort gate was single viable CD3+CD4+CD8-CD45RO+ cells for memory CD4+ T cells. Total CD4+ T cells were enriched by CD4 positive selection. In the original workflow: After removing out-of-frame reads, over 2 million distinct TCRbeta sequences remained. This table comes from immunoSEQ multiplex PCR, and its TCRdb copy is limited to in-frame clones, with some not included. Clone size and V and J calls were adopted from that table, with D and trimming inferred from the DNA. Of 45,000 to 65,000 clones listed, around four fifths were seen once; the top ten hold about 0.79%. Notes on the study in general: CD4+ memory repertoires contained about 40% of the roughly 160 reported CMV TCRbeta sequences.

Sequencing used memory CD4+ T cells from blood. The source is an adult in good health and CMV-seronegative. The chain links TRBV7-2 to TRBJ2-5; TRBD2 aligns across 12 bases. CDR3 nucleotide sequence: TGTGCCAGCAGCCACCCTGGAGGACTAGCGGGAAGAGAGACCCAGTACTTC. This codes for CASSHPGGLAGRETQYF.